This T cell receptor (beta chain) originates from a study of shared clonotypes between healthy human individuals (dated by TCRdb to 2020 to 2022). The study in broad terms: The cohort included a few men and two women between 18 and 49 years of age. For each donor, three plates each were used for CD4 naive and CD4 memory, two plates were used for CD8 naive, and one plate was used for CD8 memory. To estimate repertoire size and how much clonotypes are shared between individuals, the study performed deep sequencing of blood TCR repertoires from roughly five healthy adults. To increase sequencing depth and limit assay-specific biases, TCR repertoire library preparation and sequencing were carried out by different laboratories using diverse techniques. Between about 0.94 and 10 billion PBMCs per donor were obtained by leukapheresis.

The full study reports these points: The genetic and exposure-history diversity represented was limited by the small number of donors. Clonotypes shared by all four sorted-subset donors showed higher generation probabilities than non-shared clonotypes. Pairwise subsampling indicated that sequencing depth was expected to affect the degree of clonotype sharing among donors. Sampling was limited to blood, and TCR repertoires in tissue likely differ from TCR repertoires in blood. Larger estimated clonotype richness was generally found for naive subsets than for memory subsets. Across four donors, about 5.2% of naive CD4, 3.5% of naive CD8, 2% to 2.5% of memory CD4, and under 0.45% of memory CD8 clonotypes were shared. Incomplete sequencing was indicated by rarefaction of sorted-subset datasets, despite the large sequencing depth.

CDR3 length: 15 amino acids, cysteine to phenylalanine. Solely the CDR3 DNA is kept, with 45 bases framed from the first base. V loses 0 bases of germline sequence and J loses 0 bases, and the interval between the two ends is 6 bases. As encoded in the germline V gene, CDR1 is SGHAT while CDR2 is FQNNGV. Using the deep immunoSEQ assay, multiplex PCR amplified TCR CDR3 regions from genomic DNA. Genomic DNA extracted from each cell subset was distributed evenly over all wells of several immunoSEQ 96-well plates, and each plate served as one replicate. For sorted subsets, roughly 190 ng of genomic DNA, equivalent to tens of thousands of T cell genomes, went into each replicate PCR. Purified libraries were measured with a Qubit 3.0 fluorometer, size-checked on a Bioanalyzer 2100, and measured again with the KAPA Library Quantification kit. Every immunoSEQ 96-well plate was sequenced on a dedicated single-read 150-cycle Illumina NextSeq 550 flow cell. The source study handled its data this way. The immunoSEQ output contained only junctional sequences without quality scores, so filtering could not match that applied to full-length reads. To assign V/J genes and CDR3, sequences were annotated using PyIR, a Python wrapper for IgBLAST v1.9, with IMGT germline references. Reads were filtered out if the reads had weak V/J assignments (E-value above 1e-6), no CDR3, stop codons, out-of-frame junctions, or ambiguous translated residues. A V3J clonotype was defined by an identical inferred V gene, J gene, and CDR3 amino acid sequence. To compute the percentage overlap between repertoires, the number of shared unique clonotypes was divided by the size of the smaller repertoire. RTK rarefaction, the Chao1 estimator, and Recon v2.1 estimates of unobserved clonotypes were used to assess repertoire richness. OLGA was used to compute generation probabilities for all TCRbeta clonotypes that the gDNA method yielded from a handful of donors. TCRdb re-hosts the immuneACCESS table, in-frame sequences only. Its copies lack some clones; in the studies checked, an unresolved V gene accounts for under half of them, and the cause for the rest is not known. That table supplies the V and J calls and clone size; D and trimming were determined from the DNA. This sample comprises about 680,000 clones, around 78% of them detected only once. Together, the top ten hold around 1.8% of the sample.

The donors were healthy, HIV-negative adults who had no recently reported acute infections or vaccinations. Every donor was a Caucasian adult living in Nashville, Tennessee, USA. CD4+ T cells were enriched by magnetic negative selection, after which naive cells were positively selected on CD45RA and the negative fraction was taken as the memory subset. After blood collection by leukapheresis, PBMCs were isolated using Ficoll-Histopaque density gradient centrifugation and then cryopreserved in the vapor phase of liquid nitrogen. Analytical flow cytometry was used to check the purity and quantity of each magnetically sorted T cell population. Each sorted fraction had its genomic DNA isolated and then quantified by UV absorbance on a Nanodrop 2000c. Details on this clone: Its target antigen remains unknown. Base quality data are lacking; no much larger clone is found one base away.

This receptor was obtained from a woman aged 30 to 39 in good health. The sequence links TRBV11-2 to TRBJ1-5, with the D gene not confidently named. Material for sequencing was memory CD4+ T cells sorted from blood. Reading the label with the study, this specimen's cell subset or site is: CD45RA-negative fraction. The CDR3 is CASSLEVDSNQPQHF. The DNA sequence reads TGTGCCAGCAGCTTAGAGGTCGATAGCAATCAGCCCCAGCATTTT.